The 2 T cell receptor beta chains below were found in one sample sequenced in a study of blood T cells in healthy people across ages. For the second PCR, which ran for about 7 to 11 cycles, a sample-barcoded 5' primer and a J-beta primer mix were used. One entry per CDR3 protein results from TCRdb running MiXCR on the 5' RACE reads. The sample contains about 730,000 distinct CDR3 sequences, roughly 41% of which appear only once. Sequencing used blood. The source is a woman aged 55-69 years in good health.

This clonotype has a single count. The chain combines TRBV5-6 with TRBJ2-1, with TRBD2 matching 8 bases. The ends lost 1 base at V and 6 bases at J; junction bases unmatched: 9. There are 16 residues in the CDR3. The V gene's germline CDR1 is SGHDT and CDR2 YYEEEE. CDR3 protein: CASSLWRGLGSNEQFF. Here the CDR3 DNA reads TGTGCCAGCAGCTTGTGGAGGGGACTAGGATCCAATGAGCAGTTCTTC. The full variable domain, completed using reference TRBV5-6 and TRBJ2-1, is DAGVTQSPTHLIKTRGQQVTLRCSPKSGHDTVSWYQQALGQGPQFIFQYYEEEERQRGNFPDRFSGHQFPNYSSELNVNALLLGDSALYLCASSLWRGLGSNEQFFGPGTRLTVL.

CDR3 loop: CASSTHLYGYTF. The CDR3, as DNA: TGTGCCAGCAGTACCCACCTCTATGGCTACACCTTC. J is TRBJ1-2 and V is TRBV28, with D unclear. There are 12 residues in the CDR3. V was cut by 5 bases and J by 4 bases, with 8 bases left in between. Per the germline V gene, CDR1 is MDHEN and CDR2 is SYDVKM.